This TCR beta chain was sequenced in a study of blood T cell repertoires in COVID-19. Data came from immunoSEQ multiplex PCR; TCRdb stores just in-frame clones and leaves some out. The sample lists 85,000 to 95,000 clones; roughly 89% were seen once. CDR3 size: 16 residues. V lost 1 base to trimming and J lost 4 bases, with 11 bases between them. Germline CDR1 KGHSH, CDR2 LQKENI. The material sequenced was peripheral blood. The V gene is TRBV18, the J gene TRBJ2-6, with D perhaps TRBD2 (6 bases). The clonotype was recovered from a woman aged 80 or over with active COVID-19. The CDR3 region has the DNA TGTGCCAGCTCACCACGTGGAGGGGCAGGGGCCAACGTCCTGACTTTC. Amino acids: CASSPRGGAGANVLTF. The whole variable domain, filled in from reference TRBV18 and TRBJ2-6, reads NAGVMQNPRHLVRRRGQEARLRCSPMKGHSHVYWYRQLPEEGLKFMVYLQKENIIDESGMPKERFSAEFPKEGPSILRIQQVVRGDSAAYFCASSPRGGAGANVLTFGAGSRLTVL.